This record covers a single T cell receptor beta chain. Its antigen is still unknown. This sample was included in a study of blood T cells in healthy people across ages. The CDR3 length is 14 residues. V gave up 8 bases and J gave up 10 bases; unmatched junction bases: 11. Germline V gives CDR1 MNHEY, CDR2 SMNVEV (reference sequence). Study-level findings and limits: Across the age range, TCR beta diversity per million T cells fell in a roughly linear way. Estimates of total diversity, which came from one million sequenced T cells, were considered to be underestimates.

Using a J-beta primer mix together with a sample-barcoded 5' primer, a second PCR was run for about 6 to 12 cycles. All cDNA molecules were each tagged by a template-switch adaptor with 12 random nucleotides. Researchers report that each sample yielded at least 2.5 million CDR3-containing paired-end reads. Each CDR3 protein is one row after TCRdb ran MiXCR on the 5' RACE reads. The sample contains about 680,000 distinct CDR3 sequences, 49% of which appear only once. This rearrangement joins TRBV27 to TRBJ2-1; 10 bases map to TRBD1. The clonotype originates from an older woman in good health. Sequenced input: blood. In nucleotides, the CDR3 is TGTGCCAGCCGGCCGGGACAGGGGCCCCTGGAGCAGTTCTTC. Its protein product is CASRPGQGPLEQFF.